A single TCR beta chain is shown here with its context. Its antigen remains unidentified. This sample is drawn from a study of T cell responses to AZD1222 COVID-19 vaccine. The V segment lost 6 bases and the J segment 5 bases; nucleotides outside the gene matches: 9. CDR1 LGHNA and CDR2 YNFKEQ come from the germline V gene. This CDR3 contains 15 residues. Measured with immunoSEQ multiplex PCR; TCRdb has only the in-frame clones, and not every one. The sample carries about 42,000 clones, approximately 89% recorded once. The study's findings and limits: Spike-specific TCR breadth and depth grew following two AZD1222 doses. Just a handful of people given AZD1222 tested seropositive at baseline.

The J gene is TRBJ2-1, the V gene TRBV4-2; TRBD2 aligns across 8 bases. The input for sequencing was peripheral blood, taken 28 days after the second AZD1222 dose. This TCR derives from an adult who received the AZD1222 COVID-19 vaccine. CDR3 DNA: TGTGCCAGCAGTCCGGGGAGTAGCGGGGACAATGAGCAGTTCTTC. Translating gives CASSPGSSGDNEQFF.